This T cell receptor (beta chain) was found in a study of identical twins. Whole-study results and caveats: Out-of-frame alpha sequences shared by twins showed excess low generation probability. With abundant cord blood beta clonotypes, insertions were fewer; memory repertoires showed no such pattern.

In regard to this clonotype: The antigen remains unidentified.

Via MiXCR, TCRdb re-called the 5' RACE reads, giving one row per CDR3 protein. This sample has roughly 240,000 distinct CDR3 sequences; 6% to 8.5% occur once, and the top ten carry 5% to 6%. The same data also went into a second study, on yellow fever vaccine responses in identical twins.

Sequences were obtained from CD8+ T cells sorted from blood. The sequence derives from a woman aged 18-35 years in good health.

CDR3 nucleotides: TGTGCCAGCAGCTTCAGGGACAATCAGCCCCAGCATTTT. Its protein is CASSFRDNQPQHF. The chain carries TRBV7-8 and TRBJ1-5; weak D call: TRBD1 (5 bases). From germline, CDR1 is SGHVS and CDR2 FQNEAQ. The CDR3 sequence is 13 residues long. The ends were cut back, 3 bases at V and 3 bases at J, with 6 bases in the middle.